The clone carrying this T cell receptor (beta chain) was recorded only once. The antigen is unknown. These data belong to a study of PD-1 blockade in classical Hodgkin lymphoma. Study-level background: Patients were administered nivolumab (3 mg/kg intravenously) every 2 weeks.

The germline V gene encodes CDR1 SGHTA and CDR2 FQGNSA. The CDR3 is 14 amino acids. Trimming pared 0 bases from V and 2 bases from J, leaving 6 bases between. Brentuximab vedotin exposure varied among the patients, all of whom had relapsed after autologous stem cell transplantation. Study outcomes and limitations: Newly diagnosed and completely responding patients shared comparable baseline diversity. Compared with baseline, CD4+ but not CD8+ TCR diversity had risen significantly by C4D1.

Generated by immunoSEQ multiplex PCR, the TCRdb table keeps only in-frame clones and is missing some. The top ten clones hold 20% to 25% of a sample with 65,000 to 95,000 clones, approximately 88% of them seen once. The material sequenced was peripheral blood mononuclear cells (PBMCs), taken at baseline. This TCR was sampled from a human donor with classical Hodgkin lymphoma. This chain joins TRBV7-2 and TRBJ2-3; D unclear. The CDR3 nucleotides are TGTGCCAGCAGCTTAGCACCTCTCACAGATACGCAGTATTTT. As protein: CASSLAPLTDTQYF.